The subject of this entry is one TCR beta chain. Ten or more counts support this clonotype. Its antigen remains undetermined. Base qualities were left out, and no much larger clone turns up one base away. The data originate from a study of regulatory T cells in long-lasting Graves disease (dated by TCRdb to the early 2020s). Looking at the study overall: Antithyroid drugs had been taken for less than 3 months by newly diagnosed Graves' disease patients. The study took place in China and was registered as a clinical trial. A total of 33 samples were covered by TCR sequencing, comprising roughly 13 persistent and about 20 newly diagnosed Graves' disease patients. This study used TCR sequencing and RNA sequencing of peripheral blood to compare persistent Graves' disease patients against newly diagnosed Graves' disease patients.

The time point label on this specimen signifies: newly diagnosed GD, antithyroid drugs for less than 3 months. For both TCR sequencing and RNA sequencing, RNA was extracted from PBMCs in TRIzol. Graves' disease was diagnosed according to American Thyroid Association guidelines. Patients were recruited from an endocrinology department in Xi'an, China. Each patient gave about 9.1 milliliters of peripheral blood, collected in an EDTA anticoagulant tube. Ficoll Paque Plus density gradient separation was used to isolate PBMCs, and no further T cell sorting was performed. RNA quality was checked with an Agilent 2100 Bioanalyzer and agarose gel, and concentration with a NanoDrop 2000. The library was prepared using multiplex PCR. The instrument was an Illumina HiSeq 4000. TCR beta libraries were built with iRepertoire HTBI primers and Arm-PCR amplification of CDR3 regions. Before sequencing, the PCR products went through gel purification. Per the authors' processing: Gene usage analysis of CDR3 amino acid clonotypes used the 62 TRBV and 14 to 15 TRBJ segments found across samples. Filtered high-quality paired reads were merged into contigs using COPE and FqMerger. BLAST was used to align contigs to IMGT TRBV, TRBD and TRBJ reference genes, and CDR3 was defined according to IMGT. Clonotypes above 0.1% frequency were classified as highly expanded clones. Shannon entropy was used to measure repertoire diversity, and the Gini coefficient was used to measure V-J evenness. Clonotypes shared by more than one individual were considered public. TCRdb applied fastp at Q25 and MiXCR to the public reads, then kept only in-frame beta chains. Rows merge per CDR3 protein into single entries with the most common DNA and genes. These V and J calls rely on TCRdb rather than the paper's analysis. The sample table shows about 360,000 distinct CDR3 sequences, and roughly 16% are seen once. Roughly a fifth of the sample lies in the top ten.

V lost 4 bases and J lost 1 base, and the count of bases not matched to a germline gene is 8. For CDR1 and CDR2, the germline V gene lists SGDLS and YYNGEE. CDR3 length: 16 amino acids, cysteine to phenylalanine. Of the read, only the CDR3 DNA is kept; its 48 bases are in frame from base 1. What the study reported, not specific to this receptor: Sequencing and analysis were limited to the TCR beta chain. Only peripheral blood was studied, because thyroid tissue, the primary lesion, was inaccessible. Compared with newly diagnosed patients, patients with persistent Graves' disease had lower TCR Shannon entropy and fewer highly expanded clones, which suggests clonal expansion. As a limitation, the authors acknowledged that the small sample size may reduce accuracy. Patients with persistent disease shared more public clonotypes (roughly 2,900) than newly diagnosed patients did (966). Persistent disease showed preferential use of TRBV28, TRBJ1-2 and TRBJ2-5, whereas newly diagnosed disease favored TRBV20-1 and TRBJ2-1.

The same data also contributed to another study, on T cells in Graves' hyperthyroidism and ophthalmopathy. The second study's authors report: Stable Graves' hyperthyroidism was defined as the absence of progression to ophthalmopathy over 18 months of follow-up. The hyperthyroidism patients were between 18 and 65 years old and newly diagnosed, with a disease duration of less than 2 months. Patients with uncontrolled infections, other autoimmune diseases, pregnancy or lactation were excluded. Diagnoses were established on the basis of clinical symptoms, serum thyroxine and TRAb, thyroid ultrasound, and orbital computed tomography. A first-round RT-PCR of the TCR CDR3 used the HTBI primer set with the Qiagen OneStep RT-PCR kit. Blood samples also contained most of the expanded thyroid clonotypes (frequency above 0.001), which suggests that blood repertoires may reflect thyroid immune responses. Ophthalmopathy was separated from stable hyperthyroidism by a 13 V-J signature model, with 85% to 90% sensitivity and roughly 81% specificity obtained in cross-validation and 80%/75% obtained in testing. In validation, the model predicted progression to ophthalmopathy a median of 6.5 months before onset, with approximately 71% sensitivity and roughly 77% specificity. TCR V-J signatures able to tell the groups apart were searched for in a discovery cohort of about a hundred patients, of whom more than 40 had Graves' ophthalmopathy and roughly 57 had stable Graves' hyperthyroidism. An independent validation cohort of fewer than 20 hyperthyroidism patients and 17 patients who later progressed to ophthalmopathy tested prospective prediction of ophthalmopathy. The 95 to 100 discovery patients were randomly split 7:3 into training and test sets. In over five Graves' hyperthyroidism patients, the study also compared T-cell repertoires from thyroid tissue with T-cell repertoires from blood. Once sampling was done, hyperthyroidism patients were given methimazole at a starting dose of 30 mg daily, whereas ophthalmopathy patients were given high-dose intravenous methylprednisolone. Libraries were constructed in a second round of multiplex PCR, after which size selection and purification were performed. Libraries were sequenced paired-end with 100 bp reads on an Illumina HiSeq2000. SOAPnuke was used to process the raw data, removing reads that contained adapters or uncalled bases, had a mean Phred below 15, or lacked an exact match to the constant primer or identifier. COPE v1.2.5 was used to merge high-quality paired reads, and clonotypes were defined as unique nucleotide sequences. MiTCR v1.1 was used to align the clonotypes against IMGT TRBV, TRBD and TRBJ reference segments. Only V-J combinations with frequency above 0.0001, covering 99.2% of repertoires, were analysed. The TCS score was defined as the ratio of F50 (clonal expansion) to E x V (chaos), calculated using BLOSUM62-based TCRdist between CDR3 peptides within each V-J. Welch's t-statistics and random forest reduced roughly 500 V-J features to around 14, which were used in a naive Bayes classifier (R e1071). No statistical method was used to set the sample size in advance, and investigators knew the group allocation. According to the paper, TCR Vbeta CDR3 sequencing was carried out on about 140 peripheral blood samples, which came from approximately 41 ophthalmopathy, approximately 78 hyperthyroidism and approximately 17 progressor patients.

This sample comprised peripheral blood mononuclear cells (PBMCs), obtained at new diagnosis, from a patient treated with antithyroid drugs. This receptor was obtained from a woman younger than 30 with Graves disease. Donor details come from another sample of the same person, matched by shared clones. This receptor chain uses TRBV9 and TRBJ2-3, with 8 bases matching TRBD1. In nucleotides, the sequence is TGTGCCAGCAGCTTCCGGACAGGGACCGGCACAGATACGCAGTATTTT. Its amino acids are CASSFRTGTGTDTQYF.